The 15 T cell receptor beta chains listed next were all sequenced from one sample in a study of T-cell reconstitution after alpha-beta-depleted transplantation in children. Researchers prepared the TCRbeta library using unique molecular identifiers, the study reports. TCRdb called the PCR reads again in MiXCR, with one record for every CDR3 protein. The sample consists of more than 90,000 distinct CDR3 sequences, about a tenth of them appearing once. This material consisted of PBMCs, taken before TCRalphabeta/CD19-depleted stem cell transplant. The receptors shown here come from a boy aged 2 to 10 with acute lymphoblastic leukemia, due to receive a stem cell transplant.

This clonotype appeared a few times. This sequence joins TRBV30 and TRBJ2-6; possibly TRBD2 for D (5 bases). Germline V gene lookup returns CDR1 GTSNPN and CDR2 SVGIG (reference sequence). There are 15 residues in the CDR3. The ends were cut back, 3 bases at V and 4 bases at J, with 13 bases in the middle. CDR3 coding DNA: TGTGCCTGGAGCGGCCCGGGGATAGGGGCCAACGTCCTGACTTTC. Its translation is CAWSGPGIGANVLTF.

This clonotype occurred a few times. CDR3 nucleotides: TGCAGTGCCAACCCTTGGGGACTAGCGGAGTGGGGCTCCTACAATGAGCAGTTCTTC. As protein: CSANPWGLAEWGSYNEQFF. The chain links TRBV20-1 to TRBJ2-1; 11 bases match TRBD2. This CDR3 region has 19 residues. V lost 6 bases, J lost 0 bases, and 16 bases stayed unmatched. Germline V CDR1 and CDR2: DFQATT, SNEGSKA (reference sequence).

The chain uses TRBV24-1 and TRBJ2-5; maybe TRBD2 (6 bases). The CDR3 is made up of 16 amino acids. Trimming pared 10 bases from V and 5 bases from J, leaving 25 bases between. Germline assignment: CDR1 KGHDR and CDR2 SFDVKD. The CDR3 bases are TGTGCCACTCGAACCTCCGACGGAGGAGGGAGTGAGACCCAGTACTTC. This encodes CATRTSDGGGSETQYF.

The chain uses TRBV20-1 and TRBJ2-1, with 8 bases identical to TRBD1. V was clipped by 0 bases and J by 3 bases; unmatched bases: 16. Per the germline V gene, CDR1 is DFQATT and CDR2 is SNEGSKA (reference sequence). The CDR3 consists of 19 residues. CDR3 region: CSARDPRETGTGNYNEQFF. The CDR3 DNA reads TGCAGTGCTAGAGATCCAAGAGAAACCGGGACAGGTAACTACAATGAGCAGTTCTTC.

The rearrangement joins TRBV20-1 to TRBJ2-5, with a possible D match to TRBD1 (6 bases). CDR3 size: 14 residues. The germline V gene has CDR1 DFQATT and CDR2 SNEGSKA (reference sequence). V lost 2 bases, J lost 4 bases, and 14 bases lay in between. CDR3 DNA: TGCAGTGCTAGACTGGCAGGGGTAGGAGAGACCCAGTACTTC. It specifies CSARLAGVGETQYF.

The chain combines TRBV14 with TRBJ2-3; no firm D call. Germline V CDR1 and CDR2: SGHDN, FVKESK. The V end was cut by 0 bases, the J end by 7 bases, with 8 bases between. There are 13 residues in the CDR3. This CDR3 reads CASSQDHPNTQYF. CDR3 sequence (DNA): TGTGCCAGCAGCCAAGATCACCCTAATACGCAGTATTTT.

This clonotype was counted a few times. V is TRBV5-1 and J is TRBJ2-2, with D perhaps TRBD1 (6 bases). In germline, CDR1 is SGHRS, CDR2 YFSETQ. The CDR3 contains 16 residues. With 0 bases removed from V and 6 bases from J, the gap between germline ends came to 15 bases. The DNA for the CDR3 is TGCGCCAGCAGCTTGGAAGGGGGTCCATCACCCGGGGAGCTGTTTTTT. Translating it yields CASSLEGGPSPGELFF.

This clonotype was recorded at least ten times. For the CDR3, the DNA is TGTGCCAGCAGCTTACTAGCTCAGACCCAGTACTTC. This gives the protein CASSLLAQTQYF. This sequence joins TRBV7-2 and TRBJ2-5; maybe TRBD2 (5 bases). The CDR3 totals 12 residues. In germline, CDR1 is SGHTA, CDR2 FQGNSA. Trimming shortened V by 2 bases and J by 6 bases, and 7 bases separated the two germline ends.

The chain employs TRBV29-1 and TRBJ2-7; D possibly corresponds to TRBD2 (7 bases). V lost 5 bases to trimming and J lost 1 base, with 9 bases between them. Per the germline V gene, CDR1 is SQVTM and CDR2 is ANQGSEA. CDR3 size: 12 residues. CDR3 sequence reads: CSVRGASYEQYF. CDR3 bases: TGCAGCGTTCGGGGGGCGTCCTACGAGCAGTACTTC.

This clonotype was seen repeatedly, ten times or more. V usage is TRBV5-1 and J usage is TRBJ2-7; 8 positions match TRBD1. The CDR3 runs 14 residues. The germline CDR1 and CDR2 sequences are SGHRS and YFSETQ. V was pared by 3 bases and J by 3 bases, with 5 bases of the junction left unmatched. CDR3 amino acids: CASSSTGDLYEQYF. The CDR3 DNA follows: TGCGCCAGCAGCTCGACAGGGGACCTCTACGAGCAGTACTTC.

This clonotype came up a few times. J is TRBJ2-1 and V is TRBV7-9, with a weak D call TRBD2 (6 bases). Germline-derived CDR1 and CDR2 are SEHNR and FQNEAQ (reference sequence). The CDR3 covers 14 residues. V gave up 8 bases and J gave up 10 bases, with 21 bases separating them. CDR3 sequence reads: CASALEGEWREQFF. DNA for the CDR3: TGTGCCAGCGCACTGGAGGGAGAATGGCGGGAGCAGTTCTTC.

V is TRBV5-1 and J is TRBJ2-7; TRBD1 matches at 7 bases. The V gene's germline CDR1 is SGHRS and CDR2 YFSETQ. The trim removed 0 bases at V and 1 base at J, leaving 7 bases unmatched. This CDR3 region has 16 residues. The CDR3 sequence: CASSLGGTASSYEQYF. The CDR3 nucleotides are TGCGCCAGCAGCTTGGGGGGGACAGCCTCTTCCTACGAGCAGTACTTC.

This clonotype turned up a few times. V is TRBV5-1 and J is TRBJ1-4; 9 bases are shared with TRBD1. The CDR3 totals 14 residues. The ends lost 4 bases at V and 8 bases at J; junction bases unmatched: 6. CDR1 is SGHRS and CDR2 is YFSETQ in the germline V gene. The CDR3 loop is CASSRDREAEKLFF. CDR3 nucleotide sequence: TGCGCCAGCAGCCGGGACAGGGAGGCAGAAAAACTGTTTTTT. The full variable domain, completed using reference TRBV5-1 and TRBJ1-4, is KAGVTQTPRYLIKTRGQQVTLSCSPISGHRSVSWYQQTPGQGLQFLFEYFSETQRNKGNFPGRFSGRQFSNSRSEMNVSTLELGDSALYLCASSRDREAEKLFFGSGTQLSVL.

This chain links TRBV20-1 with TRBJ1-2; 8 bases match TRBD1. The V gene end was trimmed by 3 bases and the J gene end by 5 bases; junction bases not matched to a gene: 11. Per the germline V gene, CDR1 is DFQATT and CDR2 is SNEGSKA (reference sequence). The CDR3 consists of 15 residues. CDR3 loop: CSASPGQGTGYGYTF. CDR3 in DNA: TGCAGTGCTAGCCCAGGACAGGGTACTGGATATGGCTACACCTTC.

This clonotype showed up just a few times. The chain couples TRBV20-1 to TRBJ1-1; D not certain. This CDR3 region has 13 residues. V lost 3 bases to trimming and J lost 0 bases, with 8 bases between them. CDR1 is DFQATT and CDR2 is SNEGSKA in the germline V gene (reference sequence). The CDR3 reads CSARLEMNTEAFF. DNA of the CDR3: TGCAGTGCTAGGTTGGAGATGAACACTGAAGCTTTCTTT.